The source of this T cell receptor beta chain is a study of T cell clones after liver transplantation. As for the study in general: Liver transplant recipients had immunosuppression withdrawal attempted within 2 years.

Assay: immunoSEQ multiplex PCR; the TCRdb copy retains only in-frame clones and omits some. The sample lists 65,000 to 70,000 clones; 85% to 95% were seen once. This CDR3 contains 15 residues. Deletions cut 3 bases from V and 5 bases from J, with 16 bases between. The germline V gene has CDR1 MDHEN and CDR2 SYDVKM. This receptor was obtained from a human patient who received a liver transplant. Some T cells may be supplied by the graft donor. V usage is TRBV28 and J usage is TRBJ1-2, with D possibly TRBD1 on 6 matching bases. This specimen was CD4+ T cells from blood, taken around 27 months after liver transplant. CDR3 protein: CASSFPGGAQYGYTF. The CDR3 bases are TGTGCCAGCAGTTTCCCGGGGGGGGCGCAATATGGCTACACCTTC.